The next 18 T cell receptor beta chains were all read from a single sample in a study of early stage breast cancer tumors. Some clones are missing from TCRdb's copy, which holds only in-frame ones; the method was immunoSEQ multiplex PCR. The profile shows around 71,000 clones, around four fifths of them singletons. Source material: blood. Receptors were obtained from a person aged 55 to 70 with breast cancer.

This sequence joins TRBV9 and TRBJ1-4, with 7 bases fitting TRBD1. V was pared by 3 bases and J by 7 bases, with 6 bases of the junction left unmatched. The CDR3 sequence is 14 residues long. Germline V gives CDR1 SGDLS, CDR2 YYNGEE. CDR3 residues: CASSARGRGEKLFF. CDR3 DNA: TGTGCCAGCAGCGCTAGGGGGCGCGGTGAAAAACTGTTTTTT.

In this sample, this clone turned up once. The chain combines TRBV28 with TRBJ1-2; a weak D match, TRBD1 (5 bases). Per germline, CDR1 MDHEN and CDR2 SYDVKM. The germline V and J ends were trimmed by 2 bases and 4 bases, with 23 bases remaining between them. The CDR3 is made up of 18 amino acids. CDR3 residues: CASSLLSSAELQAYGYTF. The CDR3 DNA is TGTGCCAGCAGTTTACTGTCGTCGGCAGAGCTACAGGCCTATGGCTACACCTTC.

The V and J genes are TRBV27 and TRBJ1-1; weak D call: TRBD1 (6 bases). V was pared by 5 bases and J by 4 bases, with 14 bases between. Germline CDR1 MNHEY, CDR2 SMNVEV (reference sequence). This CDR3 has 14 residues. The CDR3 sequence is CASSRYRDGTEAFF. The CDR3 bases are TGTGCCAGCAGTCGTTACAGGGATGGCACTGAAGCTTTCTTT.

This clone has more than one count but fewer than ten. The V gene is TRBV6-1, the J gene TRBJ1-6; D is perhaps TRBD1 (6 bases). The CDR3 consists of 15 residues. The V gene lost 7 bases and the J gene lost 4 bases, with 14 bases spanning the gap. The germline CDR1 and CDR2 sequences are MNHNS and SASEGT. CDR3 coding DNA: TGTGCCAGCAAGACGGTACAGGGTTATAATTCACCCCTCCACTTT. As protein: CASKTVQGYNSPLHF.

The J gene is TRBJ1-1, the V gene TRBV5-1; 11 bases are shared with TRBD1. Germline values: CDR1 SGHRS, CDR2 YFSETQ. J lost 0 bases, V lost 4 bases, and 8 bases had no gene match. This CDR3 comprises 17 residues. CDR3 sequence reads: CASSPGTGGGVNTEAFF. The CDR3 nucleotides are TGCGCCAGCAGCCCCGGGACAGGGGGGGGAGTGAACACTGAAGCTTTCTTT.

In DNA form, the CDR3 reads TGCAGCGTTGTTGGGGGGGCGTCCTTGGCGGCAGATACGCAGTATTTT. Translated, it gives CSVVGGASLAADTQYF. V usage is TRBV29-1 and J usage is TRBJ2-3; the D gene is possibly TRBD2 (7 bases). V lost 4 bases, J lost 4 bases, and 21 bases lay in between. The V gene's germline CDR1 is SQVTM and CDR2 ANQGSEA. This CDR3 has 16 residues.

As regards this clone: A read error may produce the germline difference seen at one junction end. The chain combines TRBV2 with TRBJ2-7, with TRBD1 identical over 8 bases. Looked up from germline, CDR1 is SNHLY and CDR2 is FYNNEI. This CDR3 region has 14 residues. DNA for the CDR3: TGTGCCAGCAGCGAAGGACAGGGTTTCTACGAGCAGTACTTC. This codes for CASSEGQGFYEQYF.

The V and J genes are TRBV5-1 and TRBJ1-6; 11 bases agree with TRBD1. CDR1 and CDR2 (germline): SGHRS, YFSETQ. CDR3 size: 15 residues. The V segment lost 3 bases and the J segment 7 bases; nucleotides outside the gene matches: 3. The CDR3 bases are TGCGCCAGCAGCTCTCGGGACAGGGGGAATTCACCCCTCCACTTT. It yields the protein CASSSRDRGNSPLHF.

V and J are TRBV6-6 and TRBJ2-3; a possible D gene is TRBD2 (6 bases). The V gene's germline CDR1 is MNHNY and CDR2 SVGAGI (reference sequence). Trimming removed 6 bases at V and 6 bases at J, with 13 bases between. This CDR3 spans 13 amino acids. For the CDR3, the DNA is TGTGCCAGCAGACGGGGGAAAGTGGATACGCAGTATTTT. Its protein is CASRRGKVDTQYF.

The CDR3, as DNA: TGTGCCAGTAGTAAGGCTAGCGGGGTGTCAGAGACCCAGTACTTC. Protein sequence: CASSKASGVSETQYF. V and J are TRBV19 and TRBJ2-5; 9 nucleotides match TRBD2. There are 15 residues in the CDR3. J gave up 4 bases and V 4 bases, and 7 bases lay outside the gene matches. Germline assignment: CDR1 LNHDA and CDR2 SQIVND (reference sequence).

The V gene is TRBV30, the J gene TRBJ1-6; TRBD1 aligns across 9 bases. Trimming took 4 bases from V and 9 from J; bases not matched to a gene: 10. The CDR3 extends over 15 amino acids. Germline V gives CDR1 GTSNPN, CDR2 SVGIG (reference sequence). This CDR3 is CAWTGTGTGSSPLHF. The CDR3 DNA sequence: TGTGCCTGGACAGGTACCGGGACAGGGAGTTCACCCCTCCACTTT.

The genes are TRBV27 and TRBJ2-3; possibly TRBD1 or TRBD2 for D (5 bases each). This CDR3 comprises 16 residues. Germline-derived CDR1 and CDR2 are MNHEY and SMNVEV (reference sequence). V gave up 0 bases and J gave up 0 bases, with 10 bases separating them. The CDR3 here is CASSLSPRDSTDTQYF. The CDR3 bases are TGTGCCAGCAGTTTATCCCCCCGGGACAGCACAGATACGCAGTATTTT.

The rearrangement joins TRBV2 to TRBJ1-1; D not certain. CDR1 is SNHLY and CDR2 is FYNNEI in the germline V gene. The V end lost 5 bases, the J end lost 1 base, and 8 bases lay between the germline ends. The CDR3 extends over 13 amino acids. The CDR3 loop reads CASSQHENTEAFF. The CDR3 DNA reads as TGTGCCAGCAGTCAACACGAGAACACTGAAGCTTTCTTT.

The V call is TRBV2, the J call TRBJ2-7; tentatively, D is TRBD1 (6 bases). This CDR3 comprises 13 residues. Germline loops: CDR1 SNHLY, CDR2 FYNNEI. V was shortened by 3 bases and J by 3 bases, with 9 bases between the two germline ends. The CDR3 here is CASSEGAIYEQYF. In DNA form, the CDR3 reads TGTGCCAGCAGTGAGGGGGCGATCTACGAGCAGTACTTC. The whole variable domain, filled in from reference TRBV2 and TRBJ2-7, reads EPEVTQTPSHQVTQMGQEVILRCVPISNHLYFYWYRQILGQKVEFLVSFYNNEISEKSEIFDDQFSVERPDGSNFTLKIRSTKLEDSAMYFCASSEGAIYEQYFGPGTRLTVT.

This clone was picked up one time. The V and J genes are TRBV28 and TRBJ2-5; a possible D gene is TRBD1 (6 bases). The germline V gene has CDR1 MDHEN and CDR2 SYDVKM. V was trimmed by 5 bases and J by 5 bases, leaving 18 bases between them. The CDR3 contains 15 residues. In DNA form, the CDR3 reads TGTGCCAGCAGTCATTACAGGGATCCGGGGGAGACCCAGTACTTC. It is translated as CASSHYRDPGETQYF. Combining the CDR3 with reference TRBV28 and TRBJ2-5 gives the whole variable domain DVKVTQSSRYLVKRTGEKVFLECVQDMDHENMFWYRQDPGLGLRLIYFSYDVKMKEKGDIPEGYSVSREKKERFSLILESASTNQTSMYLCASSHYRDPGETQYFGPGTRLLVL.

The chain uses TRBV10-3 and TRBJ1-1, with D perhaps matching TRBD1 (6 bases). The CDR3 contains 20 residues. The germline gives CDR1 ENHRY, CDR2 SYGVKD. The ends were cut back, 3 bases at V and 5 bases at J, with 31 bases in the middle. The CDR3 protein is CAISEISGGLSRLLGTEAFF. In DNA, the CDR3 is TGTGCCATCAGTGAAATTTCGGGGGGGCTATCCCGCCTACTGGGTACTGAAGCTTTCTTT.

The chain couples TRBV27 to TRBJ2-3; D possibly corresponds to TRBD1 (5 bases). V shed 2 bases and J shed 3 bases, with 9 bases lying between them. Germline CDR1 MNHEY, CDR2 SMNVEV (reference sequence). The CDR3 is 14 amino acids. CDR3 DNA: TGTGCCAGCAGTTTAGGGGCTGAGACAGATACGCAGTATTTT. Translated: CASSLGAETDTQYF.

This clone was counted a few times. This chain connects TRBV5-1 to TRBJ1-2; D not resolved. V lost 0 bases to trimming and J lost 2 bases, with 5 bases between them. This CDR3 is 13 amino acids long. Germline-derived CDR1 and CDR2 are SGHRS and YFSETQ. CDR3 in DNA: TGCGCCAGCAGCTTGGGTTCCAACTATGGCTACACCTTC. Its protein product is CASSLGSNYGYTF.